A single T cell receptor (beta chain) is shown here with its context. This sample stems from a study of blood T cell repertoires in COVID-19. Study context: Samples taken during acute and convalescent COVID-19 were collected in the United States, Italy and Spain. PBMCs, B-cell-depleted T cells, or T cells provided the cDNA or gDNA that made up the material.

TCRdb's copy holds only in-frame clones and misses some; the assay was immunoSEQ multiplex PCR. The table has 150,000 to 200,000 clones, around 90% seen once; the top ten hold roughly 8.9%. Participant ages covered about 18 to 95 years across about 25 US areas. Germline CDR1 is MNHNS and CDR2 is SASEGT. Trimming shortened V by 8 bases and J by 5 bases, and 16 bases separated the two germline ends. The CDR3 spans 14 residues. J is TRBJ1-5 and V is TRBV6-1; D ambiguous. The sequenced sample consisted of PBMCs or T cells enriched from blood (not recorded which). This TCR derives from a woman between 18 and 29 years old who had recovered from COVID-19. In nucleotides, the CDR3 is TGTGCCAGCGGCGGCAGCGGGTATCATCAGCCCCAGCATTTT. Amino acids: CASGGSGYHQPQHF.